This T cell receptor beta chain originates from a study of T-cell reconstitution after alpha-beta-depleted transplantation in children. This clonotype was seen at least ten times. As it was prepared, the TCRbeta library received unique molecular identifiers. MiXCR, applied by TCRdb to the PCR reads, yields one record per CDR3 protein. The sample consists of about 640,000 distinct CDR3 sequences, 15% to 20% of them appearing once. Specimen: PBMCs from the stem cell graft donor, collected from the stem cell graft. This TCR was recovered from a human donor who donated a stem cell graft to a child with acute myeloid leukemia.

As DNA, the CDR3 is TGTGCCAGCAGTCGGGGGGCTGGGTACGAGCAGTACTTC. Its translation is CASSRGAGYEQYF. The chain uses TRBV5-6 and TRBJ2-7; tentative D call: TRBD2 (7 bases). Trimming shortened V by 5 bases and J by 4 bases, and 13 bases separated the two germline ends. The germline V gene encodes CDR1 SGHDT and CDR2 YYEEEE. The CDR3 is made up of 13 amino acids.